The following is a T cell receptor (beta chain) sequence with its context. These data originate in a study of shared clonotypes between healthy human individuals. Germline V gene sequence: CDR1 LGHNT, CDR2 FRNRAP. The CDR3 consists of 18 residues. The ends were cut back, 0 bases at V and 0 bases at J, with 14 bases in the middle. Naive CD8 isolation took CD45RO-negative cells positively selected for CCR7 and excluded terminally differentiated effector memory CD45RA+ cells. Clones were sequenced by immunoSEQ multiplex PCR, and TCRdb holds only the in-frame ones, with some missing. The table has about 2.1 million clones, 93% seen once.

This chain uses TRBV12-5 with TRBJ2-2; D perhaps matches TRBD1 (5 bases). The source is a young man in good health. Some clones in this sample may be carry-over from other donors' samples. Material for sequencing was naive CD8+ T cells from PBMCs. The CDR3 reads CASGLVRFTGANTGELFF. For the CDR3, the DNA is TGTGCTAGTGGTTTGGTACGCTTTACAGGAGCGAACACCGGGGAGCTGTTTTTT.